Below, 32 T cell receptor beta chains from the same sample are listed, as sequenced in a study of blood T cell repertoires in COVID-19. Data came from immunoSEQ multiplex PCR; TCRdb stores just in-frame clones and leaves some out. This table has about 220,000 clones, about four fifths appearing once. Sequences were obtained from peripheral blood. These TCRs come from a woman aged 55-70 years with acute or convalescent COVID-19.

V and J are TRBV13 and TRBJ2-3, with 14 bases aligning to TRBD2. The V gene's germline CDR1 is PRHDT and CDR2 FYEKMQ (reference sequence). The CDR3 is made up of 16 amino acids. With V trimmed by 8 bases and J by 4 bases, 8 bases remained unmatched. CDR3 protein: CASRSGTSGGADTQYF. DNA of the CDR3: TGTGCCAGCCGTTCCGGGACTAGCGGGGGTGCAGATACGCAGTATTTT.

The chain uses TRBV30 and TRBJ2-2; D possibly corresponds to TRBD1 (5 bases). The CDR3 extends over 17 amino acids. Germline V gene lookup returns CDR1 GTSNPN and CDR2 SVGIG (reference sequence). Between the trimmed V and J ends, which lost 2 bases and 2 bases, there was a span of 18 bases. CDR3 residues: CAWSRVGVFGNTGELFF. DNA of the CDR3: TGTGCCTGGAGTAGGGTAGGGGTTTTCGGTAACACCGGGGAGCTGTTTTTT.

A remark on this clone: Other nucleotide sequences in the sample specify the same CDR3. The chain joins TRBV5-4 to TRBJ1-2; 7 bases fit TRBD1. With V trimmed by 5 bases and J by 8 bases, 9 bases remained unmatched. Germline-derived CDR1 and CDR2 are SGHNT and YYREEE (reference sequence). The CDR3 consists of 13 residues. The CDR3: CASSLGGAGGYTF. DNA for the CDR3: TGTGCCAGCAGTTTAGGGGGCGCGGGGGGCTACACCTTC.

V is TRBV29-1 and J is TRBJ2-2; 9 nucleotides match TRBD1. The germline V gene has CDR1 SQVTM and CDR2 ANQGSEA. This CDR3 has 14 residues. Unmatched junction bases numbered 6, after V lost 5 bases and J lost 5 bases. In DNA form, the CDR3 reads TGCAGCGTTTCCGCCGGGACAGGGACCGGGGAGCTGTTTTTT. Protein product: CSVSAGTGTGELFF.

With regard to this clone: Other nucleotide sequences in the sample specify the same CDR3. V is TRBV7-3 and J is TRBJ2-1; TRBD1 is a possible D gene (6 bases). V was trimmed by 1 base and J by 2 bases, leaving 9 bases between them. Germline V CDR1 and CDR2: SGHTA, FQGTGA. CDR3 length: 15 residues. DNA of the CDR3: TGTGCCAGCAGCTTAAGTGGGGGCGCCTACAATGAGCAGTTCTTC. The encoded protein is CASSLSGGAYNEQFF.

The chain couples TRBV12-3 or TRBV12-4 to TRBJ1-2; D ambiguous. V lost 7 bases and J lost 8, with 17 bases in between. This CDR3 region has 13 residues. CDR3 coding DNA: TGTGCCAGCACCTCCGGGCTACCGGGGGGCTACACCTTC. Protein sequence: CASTSGLPGGYTF.

The gene calls are TRBV19 and TRBJ1-2, with TRBD1 as a possible D gene (5 bases). V lost 0 bases, J lost 4 bases, and 12 bases lay in between. This CDR3 is built from 15 residues. Per the germline V gene, CDR1 is LNHDA and CDR2 is SQIVND (reference sequence). CDR3 coding DNA: TGTGCCAGTAGTATAGATTTGACAGTGTTCTATGGCTACACCTTC. As protein: CASSIDLTVFYGYTF.

J is TRBJ2-1 and V is TRBV7-9; D may be TRBD2 (5 bases). Trimming stripped 3 bases from V and 0 bases from J, with 18 bases between. Germline CDR1 SEHNR, CDR2 FQNEAQ (reference sequence). The CDR3 has 18 residues. The CDR3 DNA follows: TGTGCCAGCAGCTTTGCGACTAACACGGGCGGCTCCTACAATGAGCAGTTCTTC. Amino acids: CASSFATNTGGSYNEQFF.

The genes are TRBV5-1 and TRBJ2-1, with TRBD1 matching over 8 bases. J gave up 5 bases and V 4 bases, and 5 bases lay outside the gene matches. The CDR3 length is 14 residues. Germline-derived CDR1 and CDR2 are SGHRS and YFSETQ. The CDR3 nucleotides read TGCGCCAGCAGCACAGGGACAGGCAACAATGAGCAGTTCTTC. Its protein product is CASSTGTGNNEQFF.

V is TRBV5-1 and J is TRBJ2-5, with 16 bases aligning to TRBD2. Looked up from germline, CDR1 is SGHRS and CDR2 is YFSETQ. The CDR3 loop spans 16 amino acids. V lost 8 bases, J lost 6 bases, and 10 bases stayed unmatched. The CDR3 sequence: CASRPGLAGGPQTQYF. CDR3 in DNA: TGCGCCAGTCGGCCGGGACTAGCGGGGGGGCCGCAGACCCAGTACTTC.

CDR3 residues: CASSLGLTRTNEKLFF. CDR3 in DNA: TGTGCCAGCAGCTTGGGGTTAACGAGAACTAATGAAAAACTGTTTTTT. The V call is TRBV5-6, the J call TRBJ1-4; D remains unclear. Per germline, CDR1 SGHDT and CDR2 YYEEEE. V was trimmed by 0 bases and J by 1 base, leaving 10 bases between them. The CDR3 loop spans 16 amino acids.

The rearrangement uses TRBV7-9 and TRBJ2-1; a weak D match, TRBD2 (5 bases). This CDR3 comprises 14 residues. Trimming removed 1 base from V and 5 bases from J, with 9 bases in between. In germline, CDR1 is SEHNR, CDR2 FQNEAQ (reference sequence). DNA of the CDR3: TGTGCCAGCAGCTTAGGGGGAGCCGACAATGAGCAGTTCTTC. It yields the protein CASSLGGADNEQFF.

This chain connects TRBV4-2 to TRBJ2-7, with 9 positions matching TRBD1. This CDR3 is 16 amino acids long. Germline V gene data show CDR1 as LGHNA and CDR2 as YNFKEQ. The V and J ends lost 4 bases and 3 bases, in that order; junction bases with no gene match: 10. CDR3 residues: CASSLDGTGQVYEQYF. CDR3 DNA: TGTGCCAGCAGCCTGGACGGGACAGGGCAGGTCTACGAGCAGTACTTC.

This clone has a handful of counts. V and J are TRBV3-1 (or the pseudogene TRBV3-2) and TRBJ2-1; 9 bases match TRBD1. CDR3 size: 15 residues. Germline V gene data show CDR1 as LGHDT and CDR2 as YNNKEL (reference sequence). Unmatched junction bases numbered 4, after V lost 1 base and J lost 6 bases. The CDR3: CASSQGTGASNEQFF. DNA of the CDR3: TGTGCCAGCAGCCAAGGGACAGGGGCTAGCAATGAGCAGTTCTTC.

This chain connects TRBV6-1 to TRBJ2-7, with a tentative D call TRBD1 (5 bases). CDR3 size: 15 residues. Germline CDR1 reads MNHNS; CDR2 reads SASEGT. The ends were cut back, 2 bases at V and 3 bases at J, with 14 bases in the middle. CDR3 nucleotide sequence: TGTGCCAGCAGTGAATGGGTCGCAGGGCTCTACGAGCAGTACTTC. This codes for CASSEWVAGLYEQYF.

V and J are TRBV14 and TRBJ1-1, with 9 nucleotides matching TRBD1. The V and J ends lost 4 bases and 8 bases, in that order; junction bases with no gene match: 14. The CDR3 totals 16 residues. Germline CDR1 SGHDN, CDR2 FVKESK. The CDR3: CASSRYNPGQGYEAFF. The DNA of the CDR3 is TGTGCCAGCAGCCGATATAACCCGGGACAGGGTTACGAAGCTTTCTTT.

This chain links TRBV6-5 with TRBJ1-3, with D unresolved. Germline V CDR1 and CDR2: MNHEY, SVGAGI. CDR3 length: 12 residues. Trimming shortened V by 5 bases and J by 8 bases, and 10 bases separated the two germline ends. The CDR3 DNA reads TGTGCCAGCAGTACCCACTACGACACCATATATTTT. Protein product: CASSTHYDTIYF.

The gene calls are TRBV19 and TRBJ1-1; 8 bases are a match to TRBD1. V lost 1 base, J lost 10 bases, and 2 bases stayed unmatched. The CDR3 sequence is 12 residues long. In germline, CDR1 is LNHDA, CDR2 SQIVND (reference sequence). The CDR3 is CASSIVQGAAFF. The CDR3 DNA is TGTGCCAGTAGTATAGTTCAGGGGGCAGCTTTCTTT.

This clone occurred once. This sequence joins TRBV9 and TRBJ2-1; 9 bases are a match to TRBD2. The V and J ends lost 2 bases and 5 bases, in that order; junction bases with no gene match: 5. Germline lookup yields CDR1 SGDLS and CDR2 YYNGEE. The CDR3 spans 15 residues. The CDR3, as DNA: TGTGCCAGCAGCGTGGGAGCGGGGGGTGACAATGAGCAGTTCTTC. It is translated as CASSVGAGGDNEQFF. Together with reference TRBV9 and TRBJ2-1, the CDR3 gives the full variable domain: DSGVTQTPKHLITATGQRVTLRCSPRSGDLSVYWYQQSLDQGLQFLIQYYNGEERAKGNILERFSAQQFPDLHSELNLSSLELGDSALYFCASSVGAGGDNEQFFGPGTRLTVL.

V is TRBV2 and J is TRBJ2-2; 7 nucleotides match TRBD2. With V trimmed by 5 bases and J by 4 bases, 7 bases remained unmatched. The CDR3 spans 15 residues. CDR1 is SNHLY and CDR2 is FYNNEI in the germline V gene. The CDR3 is CASSMSRGGTGELFF. CDR3 bases: TGTGCCAGCAGTATGAGTCGCGGGGGCACCGGGGAGCTGTTTTTT.

V usage is TRBV21-1 and J usage is TRBJ2-7; TRBD1, the table's D call, was not compared with the DNA. TRBV21-1 corresponds to a pseudogene. This CDR3 has 14 residues. The CDR3 DNA reads as TGTGCCAGCAGCAAAGTTGTTTTGATTGGGCCTAAGTACTTC. Translating gives CASSKVVLIGPKYF.

Remarks on this clone: The identical CDR3 is also encoded by other nucleotide sequences in the sample. J is TRBJ1-1 and V is TRBV5-1; possibly TRBD1 for D (5 bases). In germline, CDR1 is SGHRS, CDR2 YFSETQ. The V and J ends lost 0 bases and 4 bases respectively, with 10 bases between them. This CDR3 has 14 residues. CDR3 loop: CASSLGQGGTEAFF. CDR3 nucleotide sequence: TGCGCCAGCAGCTTGGGGCAGGGTGGCACTGAAGCTTTCTTT.

The rearrangement joins TRBV14 to TRBJ2-7; TRBD1 matches 10 bases. Germline CDR1 is SGHDN and CDR2 is FVKESK. This CDR3 region has 16 residues. V was pared by 2 bases and J by 2 bases, with 6 bases of the junction left unmatched. The CDR3 is CASSQKPGQGPYEQYF. The CDR3 DNA reads TGTGCCAGCAGCCAAAAACCGGGACAGGGGCCCTACGAGCAGTACTTC.

V and J are TRBV7-9 and TRBJ1-5; D is ambiguous. From germline, CDR1 is SEHNR and CDR2 FQNEAQ (reference sequence). Trimming shortened V by 6 bases and J by 7 bases, and 13 bases separated the two germline ends. The length of the CDR3 is 13 residues. CDR3 in amino acids: CASSRVAGQPQHF. In DNA, the CDR3 is TGTGCCAGCAGTCGTGTGGCAGGCCAGCCCCAGCATTTT.

This clone was recorded a few times. The chain is built from TRBV12-3 or TRBV12-4 and TRBJ1-1; 7 nucleotides match TRBD1. The CDR3 is made up of 13 amino acids. J gave up 4 bases and V 2 bases, and 1 base lay outside the gene matches. CDR3 nucleotide sequence: TGTGCCAGCAGTTTATACAGGGGCACTGAAGCTTTCTTT. Residues: CASSLYRGTEAFF.

The chain uses TRBV20-1 and TRBJ2-1, with 9 bases fitting TRBD2. Germline loops: CDR1 DFQATT, CDR2 SNEGSKA (reference sequence). Germline trimming cut 3 bases from V and 10 bases from J; bases unmatched to any gene: 4. The CDR3 consists of 12 residues. The CDR3 reads CSASSGGREQFF. CDR3 bases: TGCAGTGCTAGTAGCGGGGGCAGGGAGCAGTTCTTC.

This rearrangement joins TRBV15 to TRBJ1-4; TRBD1 might be the D (5 bases). The germline V gene has CDR1 LNHNV and CDR2 YYDKDF (reference sequence). V lost 1 base and J lost 6, with 6 bases in between. The length of the CDR3 is 13 residues. The CDR3 region is CATSRGGDEKLFF. CDR3 DNA: TGTGCCACCAGCAGAGGGGGGGATGAAAAACTGTTTTTT.

Here the CDR3 reads CASSFVFPTGTYEQYF. CDR3 bases: TGTGCCAGCAGTTTTGTGTTCCCGACAGGAACCTACGAGCAGTACTTC. The chain links TRBV27 to TRBJ2-7; D is perhaps TRBD1 (6 bases). From germline, CDR1 is MNHEY and CDR2 SMNVEV (reference sequence). CDR3 length equals 16 residues. V lost 3 bases and J 2 bases, leaving 17 bases between the germline ends.

The chain couples TRBV7-3 to TRBJ2-3; no definite D call. The CDR3 covers 14 residues. The V gene's germline CDR1 is SGHTA and CDR2 FQGTGA. The V end lost 5 bases, the J end lost 4 bases, and 13 bases lay between the germline ends. DNA of the CDR3: TGTGCCAGCAGCCCTTTCTCGGGTGCAGATACGCAGTATTTT. Translation: CASSPFSGADTQYF. The variable domain in full, with the rest retrieved from reference TRBV7-3 and TRBJ2-3, is GAGVSQTPSNKVTEKGKYVELRCDPISGHTALYWYRQSLGQGPEFLIYFQGTGAADDSGLPNDRFFAVRPEGSVSTLKIQRTERGDSAVYLCASSPFSGADTQYFGPGTRLTVL.

This chain connects TRBV30 to TRBJ2-7, with no clear D. This CDR3 spans 11 amino acids. Germline V gene sequence: CDR1 GTSNPN, CDR2 SVGIG (reference sequence). Trimming took 2 bases from V and 6 from J, leaving 8 bases between them. The CDR3 region has the DNA TGTGCCTGGAGTTTGCAGTTCGAGCAGTACTTC. Translation gives CAWSLQFEQYF.

This chain links TRBV5-1 with TRBJ2-5; D uncertain. Trimming took 7 bases from V and 3 from J, leaving 13 bases between them. The germline CDR1 and CDR2 sequences are SGHRS and YFSETQ. The CDR3 runs to 13 residues. The CDR3 DNA reads TGCGCCAGCCGCCATCCGACAAAAGAGACCCAGTACTTC. Its translation: CASRHPTKETQYF.

V and J are TRBV11-2 and TRBJ1-6; tentatively, D is TRBD1 (5 bases). Germline CDR1 SGHAT, CDR2 FQNNGV. The CDR3 runs 14 residues. Trimming pared 10 bases from V and 8 bases from J, leaving 18 bases between. The CDR3 DNA is TGTGCCATCGGGGGGACCAAAGGACATTCACCCCTCCACTTT. Amino acids: CAIGGTKGHSPLHF.